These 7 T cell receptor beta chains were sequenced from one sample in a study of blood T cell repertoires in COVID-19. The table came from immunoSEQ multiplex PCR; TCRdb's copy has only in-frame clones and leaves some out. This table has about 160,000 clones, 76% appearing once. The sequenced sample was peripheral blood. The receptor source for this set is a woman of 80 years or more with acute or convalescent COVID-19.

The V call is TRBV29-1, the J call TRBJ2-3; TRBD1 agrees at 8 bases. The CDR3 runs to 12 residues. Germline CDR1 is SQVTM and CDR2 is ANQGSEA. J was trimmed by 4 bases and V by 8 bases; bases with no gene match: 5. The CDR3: CSTGQESDTQYF. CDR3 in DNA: TGCAGCACGGGACAGGAGTCAGATACGCAGTATTTT.

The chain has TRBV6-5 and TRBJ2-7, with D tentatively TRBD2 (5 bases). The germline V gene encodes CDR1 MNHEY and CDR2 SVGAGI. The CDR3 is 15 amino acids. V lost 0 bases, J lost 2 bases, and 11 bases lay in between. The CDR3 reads CASSYSAAAPYEQYF. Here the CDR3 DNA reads TGTGCCAGCAGTTACTCCGCAGCGGCCCCCTACGAGCAGTACTTC.

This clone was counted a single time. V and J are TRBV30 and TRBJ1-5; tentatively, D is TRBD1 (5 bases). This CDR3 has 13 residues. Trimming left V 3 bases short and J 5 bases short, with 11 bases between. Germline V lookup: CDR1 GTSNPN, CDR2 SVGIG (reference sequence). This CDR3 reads CAWRGWGDQPQHF. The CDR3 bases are TGTGCCTGGAGGGGATGGGGGGATCAGCCCCAGCATTTT.

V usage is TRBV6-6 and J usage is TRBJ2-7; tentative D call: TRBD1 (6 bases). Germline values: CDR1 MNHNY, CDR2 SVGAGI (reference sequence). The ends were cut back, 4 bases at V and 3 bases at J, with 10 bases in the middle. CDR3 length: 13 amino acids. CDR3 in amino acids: CASSSQGGYEQYF. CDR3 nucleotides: TGTGCCAGCAGTTCCCAAGGGGGCTACGAGCAGTACTTC.

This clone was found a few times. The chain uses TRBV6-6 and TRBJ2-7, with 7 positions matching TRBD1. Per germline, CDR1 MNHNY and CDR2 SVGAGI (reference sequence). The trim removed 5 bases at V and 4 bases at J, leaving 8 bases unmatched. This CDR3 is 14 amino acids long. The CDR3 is CASSHPGQSYEQYF. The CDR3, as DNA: TGTGCCAGCAGTCACCCGGGACAGAGTTACGAGCAGTACTTC.

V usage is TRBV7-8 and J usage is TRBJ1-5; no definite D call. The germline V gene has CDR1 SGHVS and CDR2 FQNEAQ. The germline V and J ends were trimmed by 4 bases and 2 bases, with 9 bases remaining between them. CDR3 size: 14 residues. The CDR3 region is CASSSQRGNQPQHF. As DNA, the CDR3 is TGTGCCAGCAGCTCCCAGCGGGGCAATCAGCCCCAGCATTTT.

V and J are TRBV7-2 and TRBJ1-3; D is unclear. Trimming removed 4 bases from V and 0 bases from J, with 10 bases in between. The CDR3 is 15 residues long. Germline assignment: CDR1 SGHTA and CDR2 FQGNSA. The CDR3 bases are TGTGCCAGCAGCTCGAGTCACAGCTCTGGAAACACCATATATTTT. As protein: CASSSSHSSGNTIYF.